This T cell receptor beta chain was sequenced in a study of response to subunit inactivated influenza vaccine. General observations from the study: Only a handful of new T cells, the authors suggested, are recruited with each seasonal influenza vaccination.

Trimming left V 3 bases short and J 7 bases short, with 13 bases between. Germline CDR1 and CDR2: DFQATT and SNEGSKA (reference sequence). This CDR3 has 14 amino acids. MiXCR, applied by TCRdb to the RT-PCR reads, yields one record per CDR3 protein. The sample includes fewer than 550,000 distinct CDR3 sequences, roughly 23% of them seen just once. This clonotype turned up a few times. Its target is not known. The chain uses TRBV20-1 and TRBJ1-6, with D unclear. The origin of this receptor is a man aged 50-60 years who received an inactivated influenza vaccine. Sequenced here: CD4+ T cells sorted from PBMCs, sampled around 5 days after vaccination. CDR3 amino acids: CSASSRQVNSPLHF. The CDR3 DNA is TGCAGTGCTAGCAGCCGGCAGGTGAATTCACCCCTCCACTTT.